This T cell receptor beta chain is drawn from a study of tumor-infiltrating lymphocytes in primary liver carcinoma. Whole-study context: Resecting the tumor surgically was how the patients' primary liver carcinoma was treated. Findings and caveats of the study: The study found tumor-adjacent and tumor-blood pairs overlapped less than tumor region pairs.

TCR beta cDNA was prepared out of about 530 ng total RNA by means of a constant-region primer. Libraries of TCR beta came from three nested multiplex PCR rounds with slightly modified ARM-PCR. Running 9 to 11 cycles apiece, the first two PCR rounds relied on TRBV1-TRBV30 forward primers together with a C-beta reverse primer. TCRdb redid the calling of the multiplex PCR reads with MiXCR, one entry per CDR3 protein. Here the sample spans 320,000 or so distinct CDR3 sequences, about 62% being singletons. This CDR3 region has 13 residues. CDR1 is MNHNY and CDR2 is SVGAGI in the germline V gene (reference sequence). Comments on this clonotype: Its antigen is currently unknown. The junction departs from germline at one end; a sequencing error may be responsible.

Blood RNA was derived from unsorted whole blood, and germline DNA was extracted too. The chain has TRBV6-6 and TRBJ2-7; perhaps TRBD2 as D (7 bases). The sequence came from a man between 35 and 55 years old with primary liver carcinoma and hepatitis B virus infection. The sequenced sample consisted of peripheral blood. CDR3 DNA sequence: TGTGCCAGTGCCGGGACAAGGGACTACGAGCAGCACTTC. Encoded protein: CASAGTRDYEQHF.